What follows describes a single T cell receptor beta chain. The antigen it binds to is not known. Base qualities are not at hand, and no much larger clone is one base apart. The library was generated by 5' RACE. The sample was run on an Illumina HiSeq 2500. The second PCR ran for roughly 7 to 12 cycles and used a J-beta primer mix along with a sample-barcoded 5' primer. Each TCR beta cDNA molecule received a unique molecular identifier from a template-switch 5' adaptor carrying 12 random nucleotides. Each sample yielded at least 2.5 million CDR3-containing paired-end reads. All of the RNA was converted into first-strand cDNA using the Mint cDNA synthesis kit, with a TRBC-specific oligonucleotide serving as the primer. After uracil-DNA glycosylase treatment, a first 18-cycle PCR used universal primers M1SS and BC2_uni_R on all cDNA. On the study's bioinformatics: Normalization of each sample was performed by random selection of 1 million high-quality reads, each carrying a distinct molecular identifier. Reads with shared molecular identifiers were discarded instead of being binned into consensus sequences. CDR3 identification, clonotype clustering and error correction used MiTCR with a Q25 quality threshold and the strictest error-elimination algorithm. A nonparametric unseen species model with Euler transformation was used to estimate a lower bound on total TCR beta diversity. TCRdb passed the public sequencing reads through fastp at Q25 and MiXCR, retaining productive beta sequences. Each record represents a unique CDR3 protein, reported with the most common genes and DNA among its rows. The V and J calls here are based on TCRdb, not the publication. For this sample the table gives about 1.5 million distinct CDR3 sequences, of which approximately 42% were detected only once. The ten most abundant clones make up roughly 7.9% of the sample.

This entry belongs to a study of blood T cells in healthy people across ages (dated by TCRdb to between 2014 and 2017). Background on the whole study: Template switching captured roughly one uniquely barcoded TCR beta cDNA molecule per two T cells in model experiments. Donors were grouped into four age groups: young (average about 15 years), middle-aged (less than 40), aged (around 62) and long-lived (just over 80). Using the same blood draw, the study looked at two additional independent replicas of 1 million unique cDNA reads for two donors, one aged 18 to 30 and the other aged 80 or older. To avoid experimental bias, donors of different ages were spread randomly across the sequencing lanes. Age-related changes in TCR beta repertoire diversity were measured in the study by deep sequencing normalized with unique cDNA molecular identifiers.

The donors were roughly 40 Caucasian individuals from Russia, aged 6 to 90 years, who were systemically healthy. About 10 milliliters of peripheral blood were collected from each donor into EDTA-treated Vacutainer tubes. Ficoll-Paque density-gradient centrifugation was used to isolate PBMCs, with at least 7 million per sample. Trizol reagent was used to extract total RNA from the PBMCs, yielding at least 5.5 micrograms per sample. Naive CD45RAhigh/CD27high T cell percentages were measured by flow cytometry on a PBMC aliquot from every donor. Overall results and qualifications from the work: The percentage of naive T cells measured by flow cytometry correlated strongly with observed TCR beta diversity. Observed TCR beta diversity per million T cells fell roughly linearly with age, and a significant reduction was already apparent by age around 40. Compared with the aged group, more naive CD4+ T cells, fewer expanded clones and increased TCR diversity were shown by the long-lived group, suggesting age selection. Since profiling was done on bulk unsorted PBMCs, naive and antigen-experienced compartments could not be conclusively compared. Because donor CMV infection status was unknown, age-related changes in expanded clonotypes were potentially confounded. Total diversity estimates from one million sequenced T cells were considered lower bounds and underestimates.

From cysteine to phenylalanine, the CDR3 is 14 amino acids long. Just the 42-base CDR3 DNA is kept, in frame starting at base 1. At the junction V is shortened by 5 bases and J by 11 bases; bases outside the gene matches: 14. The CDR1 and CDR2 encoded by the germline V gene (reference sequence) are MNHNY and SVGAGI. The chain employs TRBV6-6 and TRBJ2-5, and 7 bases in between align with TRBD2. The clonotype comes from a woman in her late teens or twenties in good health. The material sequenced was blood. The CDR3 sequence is CASSHRDYHNEQYF. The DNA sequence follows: TGTGCCAGCAGTCACCGGGACTACCACAATGAGCAGTACTTC.